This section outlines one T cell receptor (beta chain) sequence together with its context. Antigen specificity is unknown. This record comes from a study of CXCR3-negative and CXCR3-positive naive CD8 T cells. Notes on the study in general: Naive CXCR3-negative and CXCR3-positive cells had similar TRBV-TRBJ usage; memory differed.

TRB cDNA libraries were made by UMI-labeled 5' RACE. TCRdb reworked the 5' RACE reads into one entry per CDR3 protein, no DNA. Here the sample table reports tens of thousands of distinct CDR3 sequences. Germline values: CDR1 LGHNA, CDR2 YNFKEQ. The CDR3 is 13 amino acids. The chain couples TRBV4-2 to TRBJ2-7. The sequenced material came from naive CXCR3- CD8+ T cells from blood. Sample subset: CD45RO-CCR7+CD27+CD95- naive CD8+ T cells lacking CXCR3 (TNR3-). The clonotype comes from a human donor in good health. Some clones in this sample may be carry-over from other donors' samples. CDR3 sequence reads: CASSQGLLAEQYF.